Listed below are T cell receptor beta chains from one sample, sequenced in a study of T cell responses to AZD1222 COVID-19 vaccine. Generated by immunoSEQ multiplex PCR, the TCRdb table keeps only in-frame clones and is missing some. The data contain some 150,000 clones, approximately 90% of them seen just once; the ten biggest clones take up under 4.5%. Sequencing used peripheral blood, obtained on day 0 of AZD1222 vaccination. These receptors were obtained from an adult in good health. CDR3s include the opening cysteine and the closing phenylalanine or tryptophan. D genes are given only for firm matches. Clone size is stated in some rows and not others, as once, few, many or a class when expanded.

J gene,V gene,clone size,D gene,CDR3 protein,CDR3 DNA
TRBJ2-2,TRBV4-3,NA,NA,CASSQLLNTGELFF,TGCGCCAGCAGCCAGCTCCTGAACACCGGGGAGCTGTTTTTT
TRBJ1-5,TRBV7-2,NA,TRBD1,CASSVGQGNQPQHF,TGTGCCAGCAGCGTAGGACAGGGCAATCAGCCCCAGCATTTT
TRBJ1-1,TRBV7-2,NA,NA,CASSLARALTGMGTEAFF,TGTGCCAGCAGCTTAGCCAGGGCCTTGACAGGTATGGGGACTGAAGCTTTCTTT
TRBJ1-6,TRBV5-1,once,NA,CASSFETTDSPLHF,TGCGCCAGCAGCTTCGAGACCACCGATTCACCCCTCCACTTT
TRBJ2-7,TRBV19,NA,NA,CASSSDPPPYEQYF,TGTGCCAGTAGTAGCGACCCTCCTCCCTACGAGCAGTACTTC
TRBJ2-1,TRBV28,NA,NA,CASTRGSSYNEQFF,TGTGCCAGCACTCGAGGGAGCTCCTACAATGAGCAGTTCTTC
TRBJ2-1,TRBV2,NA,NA,CASSAVTYNEQFF,TGTGCCAGCAGTGCGGTCACCTACAATGAGCAGTTCTTC
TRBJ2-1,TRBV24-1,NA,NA,CATSLGRATGNEQFF,TGTGCCACCAGTCTCGGGCGCGCCACGGGGAATGAGCAGTTCTTC
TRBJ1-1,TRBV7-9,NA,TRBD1,CASSPQGAREAFF,TGTGCCAGCAGCCCTCAGGGGGCTCGGGAAGCTTTCTTT
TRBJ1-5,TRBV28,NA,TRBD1,CAEGQGGFDSNQPQHF,TGTGCGGAGGGACAGGGAGGTTTCGATAGCAATCAGCCCCAGCATTTT
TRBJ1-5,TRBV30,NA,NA,CAWSVNWQNNQPQHF,TGTGCCTGGAGTGTAAACTGGCAGAACAATCAGCCCCAGCATTTT
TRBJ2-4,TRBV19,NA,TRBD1,CASSATMVTPGTGKNIQYF,TGTGCCAGTTCGGCTACAATGGTAACACCCGGGACAGGGAAAAACATTCAGTACTTC
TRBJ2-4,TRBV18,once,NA,CASSPLGPRKEGNIQYF,TGTGCCAGCTCACCACTTGGTCCCAGGAAGGAGGGAAACATTCAGTACTTC
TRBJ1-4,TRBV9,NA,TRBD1,CASSIYGTGGNEKLFF,TGTGCCAGCAGCATCTACGGGACAGGGGGTAATGAAAAACTGTTTTTT
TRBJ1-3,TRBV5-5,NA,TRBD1,CASSRGGQGGLNTIYF,TGTGCCAGCAGCAGGGGCGGACAGGGAGGCCTAAACACCATATATTTT
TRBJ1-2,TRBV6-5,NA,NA,CASSYRGDGSYGYTF,TGTGCCAGCAGTTATCGGGGGGATGGTAGCTATGGCTACACCTTC
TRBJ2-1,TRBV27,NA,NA,CASSAQETYNEQFF,TGTGCCAGCTCAGCACAGGAGACCTACAATGAGCAGTTCTTC
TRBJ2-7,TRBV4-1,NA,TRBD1,CASSQYDRGLDEQYF,TGCGCCAGCAGCCAGTACGACAGGGGATTAGACGAGCAGTACTTC
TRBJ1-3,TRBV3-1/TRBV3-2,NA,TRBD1,CASSQDGGGSNTIYF,TGTGCCAGCAGCCAAGATGGAGGGGGCTCAAACACCATATATTTT
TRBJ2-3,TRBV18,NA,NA,CASSPRLGGTDTQYF,TGTGCCAGCTCACCCAGGCTAGGGGGCACAGATACGCAGTATTTT
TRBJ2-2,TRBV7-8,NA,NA,CASRGGANTGELFF,TGTGCCAGCAGAGGCGGTGCGAACACCGGGGAGCTGTTTTTT
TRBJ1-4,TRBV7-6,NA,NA,CASSPLPLEKLFF,TGTGCCAGCAGCCCTCTTCCCCTTGAAAAACTGTTTTTT
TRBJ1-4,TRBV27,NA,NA,CASSLWGSGEKLFF,TGTGCCAGCAGTTTATGGGGAAGCGGTGAAAAACTGTTTTTT
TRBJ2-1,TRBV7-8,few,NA,CASSIALEGSEQFF,TGTGCCAGCAGCATAGCCCTAGAGGGAAGTGAGCAGTTCTTC